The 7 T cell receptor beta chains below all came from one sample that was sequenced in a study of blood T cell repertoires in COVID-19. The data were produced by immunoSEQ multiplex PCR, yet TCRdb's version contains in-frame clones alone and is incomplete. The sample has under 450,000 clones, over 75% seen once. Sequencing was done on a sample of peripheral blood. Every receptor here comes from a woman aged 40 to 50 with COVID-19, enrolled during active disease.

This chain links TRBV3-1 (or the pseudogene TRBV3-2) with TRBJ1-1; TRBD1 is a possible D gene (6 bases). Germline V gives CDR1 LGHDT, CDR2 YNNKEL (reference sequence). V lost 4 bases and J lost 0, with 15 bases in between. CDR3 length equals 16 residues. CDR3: CASSLSDRRMNTEAFF. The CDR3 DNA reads TGTGCCAGCAGCCTCTCGGACAGACGCATGAACACTGAAGCTTTCTTT.

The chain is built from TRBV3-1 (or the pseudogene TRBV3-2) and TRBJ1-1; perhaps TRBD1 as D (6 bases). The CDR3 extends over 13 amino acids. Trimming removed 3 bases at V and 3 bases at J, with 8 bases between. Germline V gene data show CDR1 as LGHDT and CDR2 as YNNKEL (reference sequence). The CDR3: CASSHQGYTEAFF. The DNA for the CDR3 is TGTGCCAGCAGCCATCAGGGGTACACTGAAGCTTTCTTT.

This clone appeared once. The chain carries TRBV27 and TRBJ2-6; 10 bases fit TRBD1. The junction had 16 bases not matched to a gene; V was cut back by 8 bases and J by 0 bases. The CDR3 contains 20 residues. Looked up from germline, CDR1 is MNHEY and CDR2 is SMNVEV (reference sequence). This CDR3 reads CASPWGTEGQGNSGANVLTF. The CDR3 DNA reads TGTGCCAGCCCTTGGGGCACAGAGGGACAGGGGAACTCTGGGGCCAACGTCCTGACTTTC.

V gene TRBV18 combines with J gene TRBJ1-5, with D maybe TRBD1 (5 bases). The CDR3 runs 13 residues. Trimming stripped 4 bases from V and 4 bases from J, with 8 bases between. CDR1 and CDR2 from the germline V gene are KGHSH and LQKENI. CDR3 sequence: CASSQGENQPQHF. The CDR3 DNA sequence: TGTGCCAGCTCACAAGGGGAAAATCAGCCCCAGCATTTT.

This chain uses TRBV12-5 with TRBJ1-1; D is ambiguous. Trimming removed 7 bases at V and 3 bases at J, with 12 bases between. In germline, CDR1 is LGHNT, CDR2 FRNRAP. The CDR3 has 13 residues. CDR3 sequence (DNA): TGTGCTAGTGCCCGCGGGTTTGACACTGAAGCTTTCTTT. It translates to CASARGFDTEAFF.

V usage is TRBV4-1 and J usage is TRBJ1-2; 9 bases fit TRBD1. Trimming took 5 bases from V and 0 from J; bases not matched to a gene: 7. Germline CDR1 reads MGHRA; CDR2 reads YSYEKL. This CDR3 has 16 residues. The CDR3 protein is CASSRAGQGSNYGYTF. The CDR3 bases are TGCGCCAGCAGCAGGGCGGGACAGGGTTCTAACTATGGCTACACCTTC.

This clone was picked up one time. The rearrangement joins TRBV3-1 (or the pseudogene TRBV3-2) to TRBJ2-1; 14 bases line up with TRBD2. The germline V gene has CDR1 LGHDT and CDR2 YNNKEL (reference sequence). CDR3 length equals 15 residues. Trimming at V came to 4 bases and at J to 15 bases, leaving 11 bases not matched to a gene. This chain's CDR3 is CASSPPGLAGEEAFF. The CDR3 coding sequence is TGTGCCAGCAGCCCGCCGGGACTAGCGGGAGAGGAGGCGTTCTTC.